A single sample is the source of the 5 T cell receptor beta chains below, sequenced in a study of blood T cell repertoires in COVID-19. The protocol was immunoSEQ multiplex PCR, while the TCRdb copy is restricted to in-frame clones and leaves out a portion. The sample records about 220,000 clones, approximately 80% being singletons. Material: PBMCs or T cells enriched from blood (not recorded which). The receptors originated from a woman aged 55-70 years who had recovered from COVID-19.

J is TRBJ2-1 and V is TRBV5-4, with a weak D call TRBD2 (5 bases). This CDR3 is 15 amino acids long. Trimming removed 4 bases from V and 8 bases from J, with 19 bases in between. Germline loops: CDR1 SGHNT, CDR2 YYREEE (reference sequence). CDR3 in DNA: TGTGCCAGCAGCATGATACACCGAGGAGGCTATGAGCAGTTCTTC. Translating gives CASSMIHRGGYEQFF.

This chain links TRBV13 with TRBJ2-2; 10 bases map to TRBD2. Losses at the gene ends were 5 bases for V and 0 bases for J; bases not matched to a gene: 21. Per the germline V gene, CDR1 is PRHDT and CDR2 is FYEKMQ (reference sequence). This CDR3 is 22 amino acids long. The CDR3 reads CASSAPHRFTSGKDANTGELFF. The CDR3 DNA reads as TGTGCCAGCAGCGCACCCCACCGGTTTACTAGCGGGAAGGACGCGAACACCGGGGAGCTGTTTTTT.

The CDR3 nucleotides are TGCAGCGGATCGTTGTCTAGGGGCGAGACCCAGTACTTC. This encodes CSGSLSRGETQYF. The V gene is TRBV29-1, the J gene TRBJ2-5, with D possibly TRBD1 on 5 matching bases. The V and J ends lost 7 bases and 5 bases respectively, with 17 bases between them. This CDR3 spans 13 amino acids. The germline gives CDR1 SQVTM, CDR2 ANQGSEA.

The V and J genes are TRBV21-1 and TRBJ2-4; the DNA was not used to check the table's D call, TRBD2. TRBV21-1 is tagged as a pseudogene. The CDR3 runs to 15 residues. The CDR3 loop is CASSKAESAKNIQYF. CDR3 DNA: TGTGCCAGCAGCAAAGCCGAGTCCGCCAAAAACATTCAGTACTTC.

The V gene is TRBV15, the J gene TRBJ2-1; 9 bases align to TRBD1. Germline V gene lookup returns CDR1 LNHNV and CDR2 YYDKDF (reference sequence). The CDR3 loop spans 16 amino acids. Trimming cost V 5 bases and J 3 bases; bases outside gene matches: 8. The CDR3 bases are TGTGCCACCAGCTGGCAACAGGGGGCTTACTACAATGAGCAGTTCTTC. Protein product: CATSWQQGAYYNEQFF. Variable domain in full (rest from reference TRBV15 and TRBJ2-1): DAMVIQNPRYQVTQFGKPVTLSCSQTLNHNVMYWYQQKSSQAPKLLFHYYDKDFNNEADTPDNFQSRRPNTSFCFLDIRSPGLGDTAMYLCATSWQQGAYYNEQFFGPGTRLTVL.